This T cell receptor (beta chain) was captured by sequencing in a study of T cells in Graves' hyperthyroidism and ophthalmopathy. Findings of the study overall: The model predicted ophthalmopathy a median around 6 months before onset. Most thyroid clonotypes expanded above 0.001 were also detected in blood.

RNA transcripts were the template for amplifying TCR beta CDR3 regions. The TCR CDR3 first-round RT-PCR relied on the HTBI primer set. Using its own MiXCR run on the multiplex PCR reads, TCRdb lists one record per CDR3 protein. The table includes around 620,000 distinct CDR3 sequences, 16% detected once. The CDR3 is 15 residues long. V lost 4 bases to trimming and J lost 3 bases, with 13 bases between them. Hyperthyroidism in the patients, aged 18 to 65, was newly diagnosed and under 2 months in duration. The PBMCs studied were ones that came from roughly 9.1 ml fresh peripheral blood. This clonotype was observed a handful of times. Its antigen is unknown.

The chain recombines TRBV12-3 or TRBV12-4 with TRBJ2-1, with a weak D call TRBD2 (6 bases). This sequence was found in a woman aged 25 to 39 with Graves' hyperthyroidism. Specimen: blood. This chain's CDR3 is CASSWGSGVYNEQFF. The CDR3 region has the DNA TGTGCCAGCAGTTGGGGTAGCGGAGTCTACAATGAGCAGTTCTTC.